This entry lists 7 T cell receptor beta chains sequenced from one sample in a study of shared clonotypes between healthy human individuals. Only in-frame clones appear in the TCRdb table, and some are missing; sequencing was by immunoSEQ multiplex PCR. The sample has 2.5 million or so clones, 85% to 95% seen once; the top ten hold around 0.14%. Material for sequencing was naive CD4+ T cells sorted from blood. Subset here: CD45RA+ positively selected. These receptors were collected from a man between 18 and 35 years old in good health.

The chain has TRBV18 and TRBJ1-2; possibly TRBD1 for D (5 bases). The length of the CDR3 is 13 residues. CDR1 is KGHSH and CDR2 is LQKENI in the germline V gene. V lost 3 bases, J lost 9 bases, and 14 bases lay in between. CDR3 amino acids: CASSPGTGFSYTF. As DNA, the CDR3 is TGTGCCAGCTCACCTGGGACGGGGTTTAGCTACACCTTC.

J is TRBJ2-3 and V is TRBV30, with D tentatively TRBD1 (5 bases). CDR3 length equals 13 residues. Trimming took 7 bases from V and 3 from J, leaving 14 bases between them. Germline values: CDR1 GTSNPN, CDR2 SVGIG (reference sequence). CDR3 DNA sequence: TGTGCCTACGGACCTCCAGGGACAGATACGCAGTATTTT. Translating it yields CAYGPPGTDTQYF.

The chain couples TRBV29-1 to TRBJ2-2; possibly TRBD1 for D (5 bases). This CDR3 is 12 amino acids long. Germline V gene data show CDR1 as SQVTM and CDR2 as ANQGSEA. The ends were cut back, 4 bases at V and 4 bases at J, with 7 bases in the middle. CDR3 amino acids: CSVARATGELFF. The CDR3 bases are TGCAGCGTTGCCAGGGCCACCGGGGAGCTGTTTTTT.

This chain links TRBV5-5 with TRBJ2-1; 7 bases are shared with TRBD2. Germline-derived CDR1 and CDR2 are SGHKS and YYEKEE (reference sequence). This CDR3 contains 16 residues. V trimming: 2 bases; J trimming: 4 bases; junction bases outside the gene matches: 9. The CDR3 DNA sequence: TGTGCCAGCAGCTTAGGGGCTAGCGGAGCTTACAATGAGCAGTTCTTC. Its protein is CASSLGASGAYNEQFF.

Regarding this clone: Other DNA variants within this sample encode the same CDR3. The J gene is TRBJ1-2, the V gene TRBV7-9; D not resolved. V lost 3 bases to trimming and J lost 8 bases, with 13 bases between them. The length of the CDR3 is 13 residues. CDR1 is SEHNR and CDR2 is FQNEAQ in the germline V gene (reference sequence). CDR3 protein: CASSLDGVGGYTF. The DNA for the CDR3 is TGTGCCAGCAGCTTGGACGGGGTCGGAGGCTACACCTTC. Full variable domain (rest looked up from reference TRBV7-9 and TRBJ1-2): DTGVSQNPRHKITKRGQNVTFRCDPISEHNRLYWYRQTLGQGPEFLTYFQNEAQLEKSRLLSDRFSAERPKGSFSTLEIQRTEQGDSAMYLCASSLDGVGGYTFGSGTRLTVV.

This rearrangement joins TRBV28 to TRBJ2-1; the match to TRBD2 covers 8 bases. The CDR3 consists of 14 residues. Losses at the gene ends were 5 bases for V and 8 bases for J; bases not matched to a gene: 8. The germline V gene encodes CDR1 MDHEN and CDR2 SYDVKM. CDR3 DNA: TGTGCCAGCAGTCCCCATAGCGGGGTCGATGAGCAGTTCTTC. Amino acid sequence: CASSPHSGVDEQFF.

The chain links TRBV10-3 to TRBJ1-2, with TRBD1 identical over 10 bases. Germline CDR1 ENHRY, CDR2 SYGVKD. V trimming: 3 bases; J trimming: 4 bases; junction bases outside the gene matches: 11. This CDR3 comprises 17 residues. CDR3 residues: CAISDTVLRDRGYGYTF. For the CDR3, the DNA is TGTGCCATCAGTGACACGGTTTTGCGGGACAGGGGCTATGGCTACACCTTC.